This T cell receptor beta chain comes out of a study of T cell repertoires in cytomegalovirus infection. Study at large: It was the public TCR beta signatures that indicated both CMV infection and matching HLA type. Study observations and caveats: CMV-specific HLA-C-restricted TCR beta clonotypes dominated the ex vivo response.

The V and J ends lost 4 bases and 4 bases respectively, with 20 bases between them. The CDR3 sequence is 16 residues long. Germline lookup yields CDR1 DFQATT and CDR2 SNEGSKA (reference sequence). Each CDR3 protein is one row after TCRdb ran MiXCR on the reads. The table has fewer than 550,000 distinct CDR3 sequences, 15% to 20% seen once. For this clonotype: Its antigen remains unknown.

This TCR came from a human donor in good health (CMV status not recorded). Some clones in this sample may be carry-over from other donors' samples. Sequenced input: CD8+ T cells from PBMCs. This chain joins TRBV20-1 and TRBJ2-1, with D perhaps TRBD2 (6 bases). The CDR3, as DNA: TGCAGTGCTAAAAACGTAGGCGGGACCCTTTACAATGAGCAGTTCTTC. This codes for CSAKNVGGTLYNEQFF.